This is a list of T cell receptor beta chains from one sample in a study of breast tumors, draining lymph nodes, adjacent tissues. Via MiXCR, TCRdb re-called the multiplex PCR reads, giving one row per CDR3 protein. The sample lists over 200,000 distinct CDR3 sequences; roughly 32% were seen once. The sample was axillary lymph node tissue. The source of these receptors is a female donor with breast cancer. Some clones in this sample may be carry-over from other donors' samples. The CDR3 runs from the conserved cysteine through the conserved F or W. A D gene is named only where the DNA matches it firmly. The listing skips clone size in some rows; elsewhere it reads once, few, many or a size class.

many	.	TRBV4-1	TRBJ1-5	TGCGCCAGCAGCCAAGTTGGTGAGAGTCAGCCCCAGCATTTT	CASSQVGESQPQHF
.	TRBD1	TRBV29-1	TRBJ2-5	TGCAGCGTGCAACAGGGGCAGGAGACCCAGTACTTC	CSVQQGQETQYF
many	TRBD2	TRBV5-1	TRBJ2-1	TGCGCCAGCAGCTTGGATGGGACTAGCGGGATCAATGAGCAGTTCTTC	CASSLDGTSGINEQFF
many	.	TRBV5-1	TRBJ2-3	TGCGCCAGCAGCTTGGTACAGCGGAGCACAGATACGCAGTATTTT	CASSLVQRSTDTQYF
.	TRBD1	TRBV5-4	TRBJ1-4	TGTACCAGCAGCTTGTTTTCCGCCAGGGGGCTAGGGGAAAAACTGTTTTTT	CTSSLFSARGLGEKLFF
.	.	TRBV11-2	TRBJ2-6	TGTGCCAGCAGCTTAGTGGGGGGGCCTGGGGCCAACGTCCTGACTTTC	CASSLVGGPGANVLTF
few	.	TRBV6-2/TRBV6-3	TRBJ2-7	TGTGCCAGCAACGACCAGAATTTCGGCTCCTACGAGCAGTACTTC	CASNDQNFGSYEQYF
many	.	TRBV20-1	TRBJ2-4	TGCAGTGCAAAACTAGCCGAGAGAGCCATTCAGTACTTC	CSAKLAERAIQYF
once	.	TRBV6-1	TRBJ1-2	TGTGCCAGCAAGGGGCAGGCGATTGGCTACACCTTC	CASKGQAIGYTF
many	TRBD2	TRBV6-5	TRBJ2-2	TGTGCCAGCAGTTACATAGGACTAGCGGGTGCGAAGGGCGGGGAGCTGTTTTTT	CASSYIGLAGAKGGELFF
few	.	TRBV4-1	TRBJ1-1	TGCGCCAGCAGGCAGGGACGGGCGAACACTGAAGCTTTCTTT	CASRQGRANTEAFF
many	TRBD1	TRBV5-8	TRBJ1-2	TGTGCCAGCACCCCGTGGACAGGGTATCCTGGCTACACCTTC	CASTPWTGYPGYTF
.	TRBD1	TRBV19	TRBJ1-5	TGTGCCAGTAGTATGGGGACAGGTCACAAGGGGGGGCCCCAGCATTTT	CASSMGTGHKGGPQHF
many	TRBD1	TRBV10-3	TRBJ1-2	TGTGCCATCAGAACCGACAGGGGGCGCTTACACGGCTATGGCTACACCTTC	CAIRTDRGRLHGYGYTF
many	.	TRBV18	TRBJ2-7	TGTGCCAGCTCAGTAGGAGAACTACGCGAGCAGTACTTC	CASSVGELREQYF
many	TRBD2	TRBV7-2	TRBJ2-3	TGTGCCAGCAGCTTAGTTAGCGGGGGGGTGACAGATACGCAGTATTTT	CASSLVSGGVTDTQYF
many	.	TRBV18	TRBJ1-4	TGTGCCAGCTCATCCACTTCCCTGGGTGAAAAACTGTTTTTT	CASSSTSLGEKLFF
many	TRBD2	TRBV20-1	TRBJ2-2	TGCAGTGCTAGAGATCGGACTAGCGGGACTTCGGACACCGGGGAGCTGTTTTTT	CSARDRTSGTSDTGELFF
many	.	TRBV2	TRBJ1-5	TGTGCCAGCAGGGCACAGGGTGTTAGCAATCAGCCCCAGCATTTT	CASRAQGVSNQPQHF
.	.	TRBV5-1	TRBJ1-4	TGTGCCAGCAGCCTCAGGGGTGTCGCAACTAATGAAAAACTGTTTTTT	CASSLRGVATNEKLFF
many	TRBD2	TRBV20-1	TRBJ2-3	TGCAGTGCTAGAGACCCAACTAGCGGGAGAAGAGATACGCAGTATTTT	CSARDPTSGRRDTQYF
many	.	TRBV5-1	TRBJ1-3	TGCGCCAGCAGCTTGAACGGCAACTCTGGAAACACCATATATTTT	CASSLNGNSGNTIYF
.	.	TRBV7-9	TRBJ2-1	.	CASSLEQGAGPLHFGNYFQFF
.	TRBD2	TRBV6-2/TRBV6-3	TRBJ2-1	TGTGCCACCAGGCGCCACTCTAGCGGGAGGGCTGGCGATGAGCAGTTCTTC	CATRRHSSGRAGDEQFF
.	TRBD2	TRBV19	TRBJ2-7	TGTGCCAGTAGTCCTTTAATGGGACTAGCGGGTGGCAACGAGCAGTACTTC	CASSPLMGLAGGNEQYF
many	TRBD2	TRBV7-2	TRBJ2-5	TGTGCCAGCAGACTAGGAGGGACTACTCCGGAGACCCAGTACTTC	CASRLGGTTPETQYF
many	.	TRBV5-4	TRBJ2-5	TGTGCCAGCAGCTTGGCCGGTGGTAGAGAGACCCAGTACTTC	CASSLAGGRETQYF
many	TRBD2	TRBV20-1	TRBJ2-3	TGCAGTGCTAGACGACTAGCGAACACAGATACGCAGTATTTT	CSARRLANTDTQYF
many	.	TRBV27	TRBJ1-2	TGTGCCAGCAGTTTATCACCAGGGTATGGCTACACCTTC	CASSLSPGYGYTF
many	TRBD2	TRBV5-1	TRBJ2-7	TGCGCCAGCAGCTTGGGGGGGGGAAACGCCTACGAGCAGTACTTC	CASSLGGGNAYEQYF
.	.	TRBV10-2	TRBJ1-6	TGCGCCAGCAGTGATCGACACGGGGGGAGTTCACCCCTCCACTTT	CASSDRHGGSSPLHF
many	.	TRBV29-1	TRBJ2-7	TGCAGCGTTGACCAGGGTGTTAGCGGAAGCCCCTACGAGCAGTACTTC	CSVDQGVSGSPYEQYF
once	TRBD1	TRBV9	TRBJ1-1	TGTGCCAGCAGCGCCCGGGACAGGGATGAAGCTTTCTTT	CASSARDRDEAFF
.	.	TRBV2	TRBJ1-6	TGTGCCAGCAGCTTAGGGGGATTATCGAATTCGCCCCTCCACTTT	CASSLGGLSNSPLHF
.	TRBD2	TRBV5-5	TRBJ2-3	TGTGCCAGCAGTTCGGGACTAGCGGGAGGGCAGGATACGCAGTATTTT	CASSSGLAGGQDTQYF
many	TRBD1	TRBV30	TRBJ2-1	TGTGCCTGGAGAAGGTCAGGGGGAGTGTTCTTC	CAWRRSGGVFF
few	.	TRBV5-4	TRBJ2-4	TGTGCCAGCAGCAGAACCCGCGGGTCCTCCCTGGGGGCCATTCAGTACTTC	CASSRTRGSSLGAIQYF
many	.	TRBV15	TRBJ2-5	TGTGCCACCAGCAGAGATTGGGACAACCAAGAGACCCAGTACTTC	CATSRDWDNQETQYF
many	.	TRBV19	TRBJ2-2	TGTGCCAGTAGTAAGAACACCGGGGAGCTGTTTTTT	CASSKNTGELFF
many	TRBD2	TRBV20-1	TRBJ2-1	TGCAGTGCTAGCCCCAGGACTAGACTCGAGCAGTTCTTC	CSASPRTRLEQFF
many	.	TRBV6-6	TRBJ1-5	TGTGCCAGCAGCTCAGAGATTAATCAGCCCCAGCATTTT	CASSSEINQPQHF
many	.	TRBV20-1	TRBJ1-6	TGCAGTGCTAGTTTACCGGGGTTCGGTTCACCCCTCCACTTT	CSASLPGFGSPLHF